The 20 T cell receptor beta chains listed next were all sequenced from one sample in a study of preoperative IRX-2 immunotherapy in early breast cancer. This sample's treatment: preoperative locoregional IRX-2 cytokine immunotherapy. TCRdb's table, derived via immunoSEQ multiplex PCR, lists solely in-frame clones and lacks some. The sample holds more than 30,000 clones, roughly 91% seen once. The sequencing used tumor tissue, collected after IRX-2 immunotherapy. Source of these receptors: a human donor with breast cancer.

This chain links TRBV6-8 with TRBJ2-7; tentatively, D is TRBD1 or TRBD2 (5 bases each). V lost 8 bases to trimming and J lost 5 bases, with 16 bases between them. CDR1 and CDR2 from the germline V gene are MNHGY and SAAAGT. There are 13 residues in the CDR3. CDR3 nucleotides: TGTGCCAGCTGGGGACGGGTACTGCACGAGCAGTACTTC. Translation gives CASWGRVLHEQYF.

The CDR3 sequence is CASSQASGSSYEQYF. CDR3 sequence (DNA): TGTGCCAGCTCGCAAGCTAGCGGAAGCTCCTACGAGCAGTACTTC. The genes are TRBV18 and TRBJ2-7, with TRBD2 matching 7 bases. Trimming at V came to 6 bases and at J to 0 bases, leaving 8 bases not matched to a gene. The CDR3 has 15 amino acids. Germline V gene sequence: CDR1 KGHSH, CDR2 LQKENI.

The rearrangement uses TRBV18 and TRBJ1-1, with D possibly being TRBD1 (5 bases). The length of the CDR3 is 16 residues. Germline loops: CDR1 KGHSH, CDR2 LQKENI. The V and J ends lost 0 bases and 0 bases respectively, with 11 bases between them. The CDR3 nucleotides are TGTGCCAGCTCACCACCCGGGACGGTAATGAACACTGAAGCTTTCTTT. The encoded protein is CASSPPGTVMNTEAFF. The entire variable domain, with the rest obtained from reference TRBV18 and TRBJ1-1, is as follows: NAGVMQNPRHLVRRRGQEARLRCSPMKGHSHVYWYRQLPEEGLKFMVYLQKENIIDESGMPKERFSAEFPKEGPSILRIQQVVRGDSAAYFCASSPPGTVMNTEAFFGQGTRLTVV.

The rearrangement joins TRBV7-1 to TRBJ2-7, with D unclear. TRBV7-1 falls under the ORF class, with uncertain function. Trimming stripped 5 bases from V and 7 bases from J, with 18 bases between. The CDR3 consists of 14 residues. Here the CDR3 DNA reads TGTGCCAGCAGCGCGGCGGTGGTTGGTAGGGAGCAGTACTTC. Translated: CASSAAVVGREQYF.

The V and J genes are TRBV14 and TRBJ1-2; TRBD1 agrees at 8 bases. CDR1 is SGHDN, CDR2 FVKESK, per germline. The V segment lost 1 base and the J segment 7 bases; nucleotides outside the gene matches: 2. CDR3 size: 13 residues. The CDR3 loop reads CASSQAGGVGYTF. The CDR3 bases are TGTGCCAGCAGCCAAGCAGGGGGCGTTGGCTACACCTTC.

This chain connects TRBV30 to TRBJ1-2, with D uncertain. There are 14 residues in the CDR3. From germline, CDR1 is GTSNPN and CDR2 SVGIG (reference sequence). The germline V and J ends were trimmed by 4 bases and 3 bases, with 15 bases remaining between them. CDR3 loop: CAWMQGQLDYGYTF. In DNA, the CDR3 is TGTGCCTGGATGCAAGGGCAGTTAGACTATGGCTACACCTTC.

The chain recombines TRBV6-8 with TRBJ1-6; D gene unclear. This CDR3 region has 14 residues. Trimming removed 6 bases at V and 10 bases at J, with 16 bases between. Germline V gene data show CDR1 as MNHGY and CDR2 as SAAAGT. The CDR3 DNA follows: TGTGCCAGCAGATCCTCGGGTTTTAGATCACCCCTCCACTTT. This codes for CASRSSGFRSPLHF.

The V and J genes are TRBV22-1 and TRBJ2-2; the D call of TRBD1 is as the table states it, not checked on the DNA. TRBV22-1 counts as a pseudogene. There are 14 residues in the CDR3. This CDR3 is CASSLGENTGELFF. The CDR3 coding sequence is TGTGCCAGCAGTTTAGGGGAGAACACCGGGGAGCTGTTTTTT.

This chain connects TRBV7-8 to TRBJ1-5, with D unresolved. This CDR3 has 14 amino acids. The germline gives CDR1 SGHVS, CDR2 FQNEAQ. V was shortened by 2 bases and J by 0 bases, with 5 bases between the two germline ends. The CDR3 protein is CASSLLGSNQPQHF. Written as DNA, the CDR3 is TGTGCCAGCAGCTTACTGGGTAGCAATCAGCCCCAGCATTTT.

The CDR3 region is CASSQDFGTSGGGQETQYF. For the CDR3, the DNA is TGCGCCAGCAGCCAAGATTTTGGGACTAGCGGGGGAGGGCAAGAGACCCAGTACTTC. The chain carries TRBV23-1 and TRBJ2-5; 14 nucleotides align to TRBD2. TRBV23-1 is sorted into the ORF group, with uncertain function. With 6 bases clipped from V and 2 bases from J, the junction kept 14 bases outside the gene matches. The CDR3 totals 19 residues.

This clone has a single count. J is TRBJ1-1 and V is TRBV18; TRBD1 is a possible D gene (6 bases). Between the trimmed V and J ends, which lost 4 bases and 8 bases, there was a span of 14 bases. The CDR3 is 13 amino acids. Germline loops: CDR1 KGHSH, CDR2 LQKENI. In DNA form, the CDR3 reads TGTGCCAGCTCACGGGACATCGTGAGAGAAGCTTTCTTT. Its protein is CASSRDIVREAFF.

V usage is TRBV18 and J usage is TRBJ1-5, with no clear D. The length of the CDR3 is 15 residues. Germline V gives CDR1 KGHSH, CDR2 LQKENI. Trimming removed 2 bases from V and 6 bases from J, with 14 bases in between. The CDR3 nucleotides are TGTGCCAGCTCACCAGTACAGTCCCTTAGTCAGCCCCAGCATTTT. Protein: CASSPVQSLSQPQHF.

J is TRBJ2-5 and V is TRBV14; the match to TRBD2 covers 8 bases. The CDR3 loop spans 17 amino acids. J gave up 5 bases and V 4 bases, and 15 bases lay outside the gene matches. CDR1 is SGHDN and CDR2 is FVKESK in the germline V gene. CDR3 residues: CASSLRRGLVGLETQYF. The CDR3 coding sequence is TGTGCCAGCAGCCTCCGACGGGGACTAGTGGGTTTGGAGACCCAGTACTTC.

This chain joins TRBV5-1 and TRBJ2-5; 7 bases match TRBD1. The V gene's germline CDR1 is SGHRS and CDR2 YFSETQ. The CDR3 is 14 amino acids. Trimming removed 3 bases from V and 5 bases from J; junction bases left unmatched: 7. CDR3 region: CASSWQGVAETQYF. In DNA, the CDR3 is TGCGCCAGCAGCTGGCAGGGGGTAGCGGAGACCCAGTACTTC.

The V gene is TRBV19, the J gene TRBJ1-5, with D tentatively TRBD1 (5 bases). Germline CDR1 LNHDA, CDR2 SQIVND (reference sequence). The CDR3 covers 14 residues. Trimming pared 5 bases from V and 7 bases from J, leaving 15 bases between. The CDR3 spells CASSPRASWQPQHF. The DNA for the CDR3 is TGTGCCAGTAGTCCCAGGGCCAGCTGGCAGCCCCAGCATTTT.

Comment on this clone: The same CDR3 can be traced to other DNA sequences in this sample. The CDR3 loop reads CASSFGGSNEKLFF. The CDR3 DNA is TGTGCCAGCAGCTTCGGAGGGAGTAATGAAAAACTGTTTTTT. J is TRBJ1-4 and V is TRBV11-3; D ambiguous. The CDR3 consists of 14 residues. With 3 bases removed from V and 4 bases from J, the gap between germline ends came to 9 bases. Germline loops: CDR1 SGHNT, CDR2 YENEEA.

V usage is TRBV7-1 and J usage is TRBJ2-2, with TRBD2 matching 8 bases. TRBV7-1 is assigned to the ORF class and has an uncertain function. This CDR3 has 15 amino acids. With 6 bases clipped from V and 7 bases from J, the junction kept 10 bases outside the gene matches. CDR3 coding DNA: TGTGCCAGCAGAGAAGTCGTAGCGGGGAGCGGGGAGCTGTTTTTT. Its translation is CASREVVAGSGELFF.

This clone was detected only once. The rearrangement joins TRBV7-1 to TRBJ2-7, with D possibly being TRBD1 (5 bases). TRBV7-1 is reported as an ORF; its role is uncertain. The germline V and J ends were trimmed by 4 bases and 7 bases, with 14 bases remaining between them. CDR3 length: 13 residues. The CDR3 coding sequence is TGTGCCAGCAGCTTATTGAACAGGATTGAGCAGTACGTC. Residues: CASSLLNRIEQYV.

The CDR3 is CATSARKGDYGYTF. CDR3 in DNA: TGTGCCACCAGCGCTAGGAAGGGGGACTATGGCTACACCTTC. This sequence joins TRBV15 and TRBJ1-2, with a tentative D call TRBD1 (6 bases). Germline CDR1 is LNHNV and CDR2 is YYDKDF (reference sequence). The CDR3 is 14 amino acids. V lost 5 bases to trimming and J lost 3 bases, with 13 bases between them.

This sequence joins TRBV12-5 and TRBJ1-1; D gene unclear. The germline V gene has CDR1 LGHNT and CDR2 FRNRAP. Trimming stripped 0 bases from V and 0 bases from J, with 5 bases between. The CDR3 covers 14 residues. The CDR3 sequence: CASGLVPLNTEAFF. The CDR3 DNA reads as TGTGCTAGTGGTTTGGTACCTTTGAACACTGAAGCTTTCTTT.